The 12 T cell receptor beta chains below all came from one sample that was sequenced in a study of blood T cells in healthy people across ages. Alongside a J-beta primer mix, a sample-barcoded 5' primer served in a second PCR lasting about 7 to 11 cycles. Via MiXCR, TCRdb re-called the 5' RACE reads, giving one row per CDR3 protein. The sample gives about 1.5 million distinct CDR3 sequences, 35% to 45% of which show up once; under 8% is in the top ten. Sequences were obtained from blood. The receptors stem from a young woman in good health.

This clonotype was detected only a few times. The V and J genes are TRBV20-1 and TRBJ2-1; TRBD2 matches 9 bases. Germline V gives CDR1 DFQATT, CDR2 SNEGSKA (reference sequence). The CDR3 is 14 amino acids. V shed 3 bases, J shed 6 bases, and the junction held 6 bases outside the gene matches. The CDR3 region has the DNA TGCAGTGCTAGTGGCGGGGGGGCCGGCAATGAGCAGTTCTTC. Translating it yields CSASGGGAGNEQFF.

This clonotype has just one count. V gene TRBV5-8 combines with J gene TRBJ2-3, with TRBD2 as a possible D gene (5 bases). CDR1 SGHTS and CDR2 YDEGEE come from the germline V gene. V lost 4 bases to trimming and J lost 1 base, with 19 bases between them. The CDR3 runs 17 residues. This chain's CDR3 is CASSDRGSSRRTDTQYF. CDR3 DNA sequence: TGTGCCAGCAGCGACCGAGGGAGTAGCAGACGCACAGATACGCAGTATTTT. Full variable domain (rest looked up from reference TRBV5-8 and TRBJ2-3): EAGVTQSPTHLIKTRGQQATLRCSPISGHTSVYWYQQALGLGLQFLLWYDEGEERNRGNFPPRFSGRQFPNYSSELNVNALELEDSALYLCASSDRGSSRRTDTQYFGPGTRLTVL.

This clonotype has more than one count but fewer than ten. The V and J genes are TRBV6-5 and TRBJ1-1, with a tentative D call TRBD1 (6 bases). Germline V gene lookup returns CDR1 MNHEY and CDR2 SVGAGI. Deletions cut 2 bases from V and 0 bases from J, with 19 bases between. The CDR3 loop spans 18 amino acids. The CDR3 here is CASSYGSWTVSMNTEAFF. CDR3 bases: TGTGCCAGCAGTTACGGTTCTTGGACAGTGTCTATGAACACTGAAGCTTTCTTT.

The chain recombines TRBV7-8 with TRBJ2-7; D might be TRBD1 (6 bases). The length of the CDR3 is 16 residues. Trimming removed 7 bases at V and 2 bases at J, with 21 bases between. From germline, CDR1 is SGHVS and CDR2 FQNEAQ. CDR3 protein: CASTLNLVGATYEQYF. As DNA, the CDR3 is TGTGCCAGCACCCTTAATCTGGTGGGGGCGACCTACGAGCAGTACTTC.

This chain links TRBV6-2 or TRBV6-3 with TRBJ2-2; D is perhaps TRBD1 or TRBD2 (5 bases each). CDR1 is MNHEY, CDR2 SVGEGT, per germline. The CDR3 is made up of 12 amino acids. V was pared by 10 bases and J by 5 bases, with 11 bases between. CDR3 in DNA: TGTGCCACCATGGGGGAGACCGGGGAGCTGTTTTTT. It specifies CATMGETGELFF.

This clonotype was detected only a few times. J is TRBJ2-3 and V is TRBV11-1; TRBD2 agrees at 8 bases. CDR3 length equals 16 residues. Germline values: CDR1 SGHAT, CDR2 FQDESV (reference sequence). The trim removed 5 bases at V and 4 bases at J, leaving 11 bases unmatched. The CDR3 DNA follows: TGTGCCAGCAGCCCATTAGCGGGATTAACCTCAGATACGCAGTATTTT. Its protein product is CASSPLAGLTSDTQYF.

This clonotype appeared a few times. The chain employs TRBV5-1 and TRBJ2-1, with TRBD1 identical over 9 bases. The CDR3 extends over 15 amino acids. V shed 5 bases, J shed 6 bases, and the junction held 9 bases outside the gene matches. Germline V CDR1 and CDR2: SGHRS, YFSETQ. The chain's CDR3 is CASSTRDRDVNEQFF. CDR3 nucleotides: TGCGCCAGCAGTACCCGGGACAGGGATGTCAATGAGCAGTTCTTC.

V usage is TRBV10-2 and J usage is TRBJ1-1; 9 positions match TRBD1. The CDR3 is made up of 13 amino acids. CDR1 and CDR2 (germline): WSHSY, SAAADI. With 7 bases clipped from V and 7 bases from J, the junction kept 7 bases outside the gene matches. The CDR3 DNA reads TGCGCCAGCATCCGGGACAGGGATGGTGAAGCTTTCTTT. This sequence encodes CASIRDRDGEAFF.

A single count supports this clonotype. The V gene is TRBV20-1, the J gene TRBJ2-5; 9 positions match TRBD2. The ends lost 5 bases at V and 5 bases at J; junction bases unmatched: 6. The germline V gene encodes CDR1 DFQATT and CDR2 SNEGSKA (reference sequence). The CDR3 totals 13 residues. CDR3 bases: TGCAGTGCTCGTAGCGGGGGATCGGAGACCCAGTACTTC. It is translated as CSARSGGSETQYF.

In this sample, this clonotype turned up a few times. This chain uses TRBV6-5 with TRBJ2-1, with D possibly matching TRBD2 (6 bases). CDR1 and CDR2 from the germline V gene are MNHEY and SVGAGI. This CDR3 region has 15 residues. CDR3 nucleotide sequence: TGTGCAAGCGGGTCTGGTAGCCTTGGCGACAATGAGCAGTTCTTC. It yields the protein CASGSGSLGDNEQFF.

This clonotype appeared many times. V and J are TRBV10-3 and TRBJ1-2; 7 nucleotides align to TRBD1. The germline CDR1 and CDR2 sequences are ENHRY and SYGVKD. V dropped 6 bases and J dropped 8; count of bases not matched to a gene: 9. The CDR3 covers 13 residues. The CDR3, as DNA: TGTGCCATCAGAGGACAGGACGGCTGGGGCTACACCTTC. Its translation is CAIRGQDGWGYTF.

This clonotype was seen a few times. The CDR3 is CASSARQVTYEQYF. The CDR3 bases are TGTGCCAGCAGCGCGAGGCAGGTGACCTACGAGCAGTACTTC. The rearrangement uses TRBV7-2 and TRBJ2-7; the D is unclear. Germline values: CDR1 SGHTA, CDR2 FQGNSA. This CDR3 is 14 amino acids long. V lost 5 bases to trimming and J lost 2 bases, with 13 bases between them.